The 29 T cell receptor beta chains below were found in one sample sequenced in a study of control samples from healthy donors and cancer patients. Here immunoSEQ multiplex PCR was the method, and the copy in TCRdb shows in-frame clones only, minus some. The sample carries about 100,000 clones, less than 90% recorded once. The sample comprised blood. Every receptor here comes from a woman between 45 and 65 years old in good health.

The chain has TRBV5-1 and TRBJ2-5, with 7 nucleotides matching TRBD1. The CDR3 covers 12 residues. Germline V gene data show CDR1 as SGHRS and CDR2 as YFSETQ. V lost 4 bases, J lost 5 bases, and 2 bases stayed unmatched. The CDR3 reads CASSQDRETQYF. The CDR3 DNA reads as TGCGCCAGCAGCCAGGACAGGGAGACCCAGTACTTC.

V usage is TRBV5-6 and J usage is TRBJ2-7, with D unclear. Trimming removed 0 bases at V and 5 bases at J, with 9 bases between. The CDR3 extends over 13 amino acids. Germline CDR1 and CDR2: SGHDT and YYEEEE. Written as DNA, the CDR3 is TGTGCCAGCAGCTTGGGAGCAGCCGACGAGCAGTACGTC. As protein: CASSLGAADEQYV.

The CDR3 nucleotides read TGTGCCAGCAGCTTCGAAGGGGATTCCTACGAGCAGTACTTC. Encoded protein: CASSFEGDSYEQYF. The genes are TRBV7-9 and TRBJ2-7; D possibly corresponds to TRBD1 (5 bases). V lost 3 bases, J lost 1 base, and 10 bases lay in between. This CDR3 region has 14 residues. Germline V lookup: CDR1 SEHNR, CDR2 FQNEAQ (reference sequence).

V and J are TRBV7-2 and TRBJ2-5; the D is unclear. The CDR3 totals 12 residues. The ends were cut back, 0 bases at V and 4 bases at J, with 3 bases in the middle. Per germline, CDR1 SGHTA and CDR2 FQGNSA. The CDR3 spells CASSLAAETQYF. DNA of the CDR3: TGTGCCAGCAGCTTAGCTGCAGAGACCCAGTACTTC.

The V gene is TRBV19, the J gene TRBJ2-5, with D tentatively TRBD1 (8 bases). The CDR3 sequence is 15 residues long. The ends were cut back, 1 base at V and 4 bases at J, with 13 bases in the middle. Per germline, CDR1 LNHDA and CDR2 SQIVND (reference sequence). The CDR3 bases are TGTGCCAGTAGTATAGGACAGGGGAGGGGAGAGACCCAGTACTTC. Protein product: CASSIGQGRGETQYF. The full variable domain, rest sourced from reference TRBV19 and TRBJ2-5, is DGGITQSPKYLFRKEGQNVTLSCEQNLNHDAMYWYRQDPGQGLRLIYYSQIVNDFQKGDIAEGYSVSREKKESFPLTVTSAQKNPTAFYLCASSIGQGRGETQYFGPGTRLLVL.

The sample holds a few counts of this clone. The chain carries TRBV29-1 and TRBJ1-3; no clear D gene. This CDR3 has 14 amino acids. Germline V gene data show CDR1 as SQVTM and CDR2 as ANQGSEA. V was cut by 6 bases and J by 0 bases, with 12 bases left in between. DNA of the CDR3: TGCAGCGTCCCGGACGGATACTCTGGAAACACCATATATTTT. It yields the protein CSVPDGYSGNTIYF.

CDR3 amino acids: CASSQFKGDSIPYYEQYV. The CDR3 nucleotides are TGTGCCAGCAGCCAATTCAAGGGGGACAGCATACCGTACTACGAGCAGTACGTC. This rearrangement joins TRBV3-1 (or the pseudogene TRBV3-2) to TRBJ2-7; 7 positions match TRBD1. Germline assignment: CDR1 LGHDT and CDR2 YNNKEL (reference sequence). The CDR3 sequence is 18 residues long. Trimming at V came to 2 bases and at J to 3 bases, leaving 16 bases not matched to a gene.

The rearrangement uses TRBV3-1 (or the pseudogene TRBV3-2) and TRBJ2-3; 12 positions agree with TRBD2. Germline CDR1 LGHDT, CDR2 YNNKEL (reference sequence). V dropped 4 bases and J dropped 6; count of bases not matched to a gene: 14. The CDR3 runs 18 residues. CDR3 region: CASSLATSGRFRPDTQYF. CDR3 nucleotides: TGTGCCAGCAGCCTCGCGACTAGCGGGAGATTCCGGCCGGATACGCAGTATTTT.

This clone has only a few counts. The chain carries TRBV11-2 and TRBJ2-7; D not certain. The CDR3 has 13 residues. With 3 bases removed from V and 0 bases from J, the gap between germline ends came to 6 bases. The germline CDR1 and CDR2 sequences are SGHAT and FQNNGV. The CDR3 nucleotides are TGTGCCAGCAGCTTTGAGGTCTCCTACGAGCAGTACTTC. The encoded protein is CASSFEVSYEQYF.

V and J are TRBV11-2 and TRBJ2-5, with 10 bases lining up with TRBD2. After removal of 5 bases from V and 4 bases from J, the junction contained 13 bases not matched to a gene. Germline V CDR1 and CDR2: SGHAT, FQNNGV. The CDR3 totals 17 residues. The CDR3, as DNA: TGTGCCAGCAGCCAAGGGGCCCTAGCGGGGGCGGGAGAGACCCAGTACTTC. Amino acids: CASSQGALAGAGETQYF.

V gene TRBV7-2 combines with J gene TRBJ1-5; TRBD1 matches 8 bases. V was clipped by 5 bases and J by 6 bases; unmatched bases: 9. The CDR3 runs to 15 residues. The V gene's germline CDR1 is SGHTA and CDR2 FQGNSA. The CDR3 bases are TGTGCCAGCAGCCCGGAAAGCAGGGGGCTTCAGCCCCAGCATTTT. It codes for CASSPESRGLQPQHF.

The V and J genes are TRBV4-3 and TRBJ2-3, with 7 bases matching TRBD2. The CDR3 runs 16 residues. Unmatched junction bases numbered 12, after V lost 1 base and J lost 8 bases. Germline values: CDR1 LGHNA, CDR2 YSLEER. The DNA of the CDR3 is TGCGCCAGCAGCCAAGTAGGCGGGAGTAGCCCCTTTACGCAGTATTTT. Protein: CASSQVGGSSPFTQYF.

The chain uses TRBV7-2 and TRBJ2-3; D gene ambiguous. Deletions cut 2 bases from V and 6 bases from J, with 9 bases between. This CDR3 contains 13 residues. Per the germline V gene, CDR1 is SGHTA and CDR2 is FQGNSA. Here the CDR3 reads CASSLRPRDTQYF. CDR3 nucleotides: TGTGCCAGCAGCTTAAGGCCCAGGGATACGCAGTATTTT.

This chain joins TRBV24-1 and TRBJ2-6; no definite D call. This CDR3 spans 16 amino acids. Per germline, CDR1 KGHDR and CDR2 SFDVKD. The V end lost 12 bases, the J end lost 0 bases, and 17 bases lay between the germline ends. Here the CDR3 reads CAARRGSHSGANVLTF. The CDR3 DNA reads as TGTGCCGCCCGACGTGGCAGTCACTCTGGGGCCAACGTCCTGACTTTC.

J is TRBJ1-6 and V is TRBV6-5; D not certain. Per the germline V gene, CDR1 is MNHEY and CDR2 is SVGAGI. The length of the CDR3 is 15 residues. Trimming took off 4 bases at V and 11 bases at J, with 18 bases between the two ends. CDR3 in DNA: TGTGCCAGCAGTTCTGCATTCAGTCGGGGAACACCCCTCCACTTT. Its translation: CASSSAFSRGTPLHF.

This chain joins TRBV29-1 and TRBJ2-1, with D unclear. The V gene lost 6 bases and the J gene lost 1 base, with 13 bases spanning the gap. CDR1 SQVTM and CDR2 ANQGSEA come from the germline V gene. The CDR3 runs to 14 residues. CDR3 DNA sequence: TGCAGCGTCCAAACACAGAGGTCCTACAATGAGCAGTTCTTC. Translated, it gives CSVQTQRSYNEQFF.

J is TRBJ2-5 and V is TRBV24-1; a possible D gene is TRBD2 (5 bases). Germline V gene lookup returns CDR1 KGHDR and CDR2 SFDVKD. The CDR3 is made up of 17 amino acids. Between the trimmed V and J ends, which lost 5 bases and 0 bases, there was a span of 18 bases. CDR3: CATSGYTGVSNQETQYF. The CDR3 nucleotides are TGTGCCACCAGTGGCTATACCGGGGTGAGCAACCAAGAGACCCAGTACTTC.

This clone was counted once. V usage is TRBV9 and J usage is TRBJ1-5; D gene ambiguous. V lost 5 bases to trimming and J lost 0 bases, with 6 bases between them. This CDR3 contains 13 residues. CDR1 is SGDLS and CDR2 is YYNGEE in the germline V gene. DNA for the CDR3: TGTGCCAGCAGTTCAGGTAGCAATCAGCCCCAGCATTTT. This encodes CASSSGSNQPQHF.

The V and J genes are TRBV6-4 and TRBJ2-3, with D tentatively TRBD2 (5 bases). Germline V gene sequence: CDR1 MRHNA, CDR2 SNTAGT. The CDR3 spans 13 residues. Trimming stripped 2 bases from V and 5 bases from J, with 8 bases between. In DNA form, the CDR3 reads TGTGCCAGCAGTGACCAACGGGAAGATACGCAGTATTTT. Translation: CASSDQREDTQYF.

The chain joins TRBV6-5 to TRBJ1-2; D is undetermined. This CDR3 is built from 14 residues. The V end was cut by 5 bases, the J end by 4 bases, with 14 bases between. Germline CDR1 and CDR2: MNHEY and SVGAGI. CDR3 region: CASSPIPWAYGYTF. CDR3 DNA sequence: TGTGCCAGCAGTCCCATTCCCTGGGCCTATGGCTACACCTTC.

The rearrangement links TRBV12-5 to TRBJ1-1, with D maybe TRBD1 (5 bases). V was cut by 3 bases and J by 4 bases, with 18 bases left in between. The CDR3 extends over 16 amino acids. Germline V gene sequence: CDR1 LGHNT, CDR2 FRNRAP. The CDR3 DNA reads TGTGCTAGTGGTTTAGAGGGACCCACTATGGCCACTGAAGCTTTCTTT. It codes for CASGLEGPTMATEAFF. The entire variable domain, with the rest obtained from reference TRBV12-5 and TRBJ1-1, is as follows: DARVTQTPRHKVTEMGQEVTMRCQPILGHNTVFWYRQTMMQGLELLAYFRNRAPLDDSGMPKDRFSAEMPDATLATLKIQPSEPRDSAVYFCASGLEGPTMATEAFFGQGTRLTVV.

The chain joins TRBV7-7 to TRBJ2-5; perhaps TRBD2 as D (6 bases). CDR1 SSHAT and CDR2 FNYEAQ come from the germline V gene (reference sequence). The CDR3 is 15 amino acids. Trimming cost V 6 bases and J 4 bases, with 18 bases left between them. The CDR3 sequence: CASSRDGYGGETQYF. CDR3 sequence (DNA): TGTGCCAGCAGTCGAGATGGGTACGGGGGAGAGACCCAGTACTTC.

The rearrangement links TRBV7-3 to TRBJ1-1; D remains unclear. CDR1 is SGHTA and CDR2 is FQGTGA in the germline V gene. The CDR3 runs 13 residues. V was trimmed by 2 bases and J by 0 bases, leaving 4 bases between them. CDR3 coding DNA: TGTGCCAGCAGCTTATCCGTGAACACTGAAGCTTTCTTT. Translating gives CASSLSVNTEAFF. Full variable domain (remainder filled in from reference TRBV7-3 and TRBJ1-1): GAGVSQTPSNKVTEKGKYVELRCDPISGHTALYWYRQSLGQGPEFLIYFQGTGAADDSGLPNDRFFAVRPEGSVSTLKIQRTERGDSAVYLCASSLSVNTEAFFGQGTRLTVV.

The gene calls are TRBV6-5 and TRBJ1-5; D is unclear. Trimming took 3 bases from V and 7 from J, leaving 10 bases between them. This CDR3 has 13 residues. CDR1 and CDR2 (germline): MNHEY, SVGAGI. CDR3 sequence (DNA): TGTGCCAGCAGTTATAGGGAACGACAGCCCCAGCATTTT. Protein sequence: CASSYRERQPQHF.

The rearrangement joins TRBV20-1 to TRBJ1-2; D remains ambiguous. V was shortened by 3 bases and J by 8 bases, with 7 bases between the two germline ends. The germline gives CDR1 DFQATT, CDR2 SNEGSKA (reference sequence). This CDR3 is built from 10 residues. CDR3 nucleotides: TGCAGTGCTAGTTTGGGGGGCTACACCTTC. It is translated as CSASLGGYTF.

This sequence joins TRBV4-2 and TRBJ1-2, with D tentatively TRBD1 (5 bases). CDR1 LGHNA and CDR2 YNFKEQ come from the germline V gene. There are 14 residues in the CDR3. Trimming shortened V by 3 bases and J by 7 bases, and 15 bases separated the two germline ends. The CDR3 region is CASSQGTAGGGYTF. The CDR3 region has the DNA TGTGCCAGCAGCCAGGGGACGGCCGGAGGTGGCTACACCTTC.

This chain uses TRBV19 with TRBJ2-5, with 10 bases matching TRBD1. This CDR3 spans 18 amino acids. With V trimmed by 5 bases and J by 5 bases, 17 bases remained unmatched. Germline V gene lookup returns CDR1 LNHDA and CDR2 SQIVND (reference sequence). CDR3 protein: CASSRSKPGQGYGETQYF. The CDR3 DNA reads TGTGCCAGTAGTCGAAGTAAACCGGGACAGGGGTACGGGGAGACCCAGTACTTC.

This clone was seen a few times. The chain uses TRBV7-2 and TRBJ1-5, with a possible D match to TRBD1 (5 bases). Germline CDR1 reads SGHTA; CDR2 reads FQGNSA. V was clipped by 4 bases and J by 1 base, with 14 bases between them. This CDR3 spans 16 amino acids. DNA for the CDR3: TGTGCCAGCAGCTCGGGAGCCAGGGTCAGCAATCAGCCCCAGCATTTT. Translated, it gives CASSSGARVSNQPQHF.

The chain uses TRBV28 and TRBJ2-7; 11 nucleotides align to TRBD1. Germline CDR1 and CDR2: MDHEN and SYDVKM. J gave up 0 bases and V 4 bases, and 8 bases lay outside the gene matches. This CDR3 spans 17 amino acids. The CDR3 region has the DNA TGTGCCAGCAGTTCTCCCCTGGGACAGGGGGGCTCCTACGAGCAGTACGTC. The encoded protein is CASSSPLGQGGSYEQYV.